This T cell receptor beta chain was identified during a study of tumor-infiltrating lymphocytes in primary liver carcinoma. Study overall: Read depth, roughly 3.65 to 7.13 million productive TCRbeta reads, did not differ significantly between tissues. General study points: Representation across all five tumor regions was limited to only about 7.5-24% of top clones.

The researchers produced TCR beta cDNA from 500 ng total RNA with a constant-region primer. A slightly modified ARM-PCR protocol with three nested multiplex PCR rounds produced these TCR beta libraries. TRBV1-TRBV30 forward and Cbeta reverse primers drove the first two roughly 9-cycle rounds. One entry per CDR3 protein results from TCRdb running MiXCR on the multiplex PCR reads. The sample records roughly 80,000 distinct CDR3 sequences, 71% being singletons. CDR3 length: 18 amino acids. The germline V gene has CDR1 SGHNT and CDR2 YYREEE (reference sequence). Both RNA and DNA were isolated together from around 20-30 mg of bulk tissue that had not been sorted. On this clonotype itself: Its antigen remains unidentified. Germline and junction disagree at one end, which may indicate a read error.

This clonotype originated in a woman in her sixties with primary liver carcinoma and hepatitis B virus infection. Specimen: liver tumor tissue from sampling region 4. Subset indicated: tumor region T4, right-lateral pole. The chain is built from TRBV5-4 and TRBJ2-6; 8 nucleotides agree with TRBD1. CDR3 loop: CASSTQTGEMTGANVLSF. As DNA, the CDR3 is TGTGCCAGCAGCACCCAGACAGGGGAAATGACTGGGGCCAACGTCCTGTCTTTC. The variable domain in full, completed from reference TRBV5-4 and TRBJ2-6, reads ETGVTQSPTHLIKTRGQQVTLRCSSQSGHNTVSWYQQALGQGPQFIFQYYREEENGRGNFPPRFSGLQFPNYSSELNVNALELDDSALYLCASSTQTGEMTGANVLSFGAGSRLTVL.